The 7 T cell receptor beta chains given below trace back to one sample, sequenced in a study of T cells in Graves' hyperthyroidism and ophthalmopathy. RNA transcripts yielded amplified TCR beta CDR3 regions. An initial round of RT-PCR targeting the TCR CDR3 relied on the HTBI primer set. TCRdb passed the multiplex PCR reads through MiXCR, listing each CDR3 protein once. The data show over 250,000 distinct CDR3 sequences, 25% seen once. Sample: blood. These receptors were obtained from a man aged 40-50 years with Graves' hyperthyroidism that later progressed to Graves' ophthalmopathy.

The chain recombines TRBV6-1 with TRBJ1-2; the D is unclear. Trimming pared 6 bases from V and 2 bases from J, leaving 10 bases between. Per germline, CDR1 MNHNS and CDR2 SASEGT. The CDR3 is 13 residues long. CDR3 amino acids: CASRRAANYGYTF. The DNA for the CDR3 is TGTGCCAGCAGGAGGGCAGCGAACTATGGCTACACCTTC.

In this sample, this clonotype turned up many times. The rearrangement joins TRBV3-1 to TRBJ1-1, with D perhaps matching TRBD1 (5 bases). CDR3 length: 12 amino acids. Germline values: CDR1 LGHDT, CDR2 YNNKEL (reference sequence). Trimming took off 4 bases at V and 7 bases at J, with 10 bases between the two ends. The CDR3 protein is CASSLPGGEAFF. CDR3 DNA: TGTGCCAGCAGCCTCCCGGGGGGTGAAGCTTTCTTT.

At least ten counts were recorded for this clonotype. The J gene is TRBJ2-7, the V gene TRBV28, with 9 bases that match TRBD1. Germline CDR1 reads MDHEN; CDR2 reads SYDVKM. CDR3 size: 14 residues. The J segment lost 2 bases and the V segment lost 2 bases, leaving 1 base of the junction unmatched. CDR3 residues: CASSLGTGPYEQYF. In DNA form, the CDR3 reads TGTGCCAGCAGTTTAGGGACAGGGCCCTACGAGCAGTACTTC.

The chain recombines TRBV6-5 with TRBJ2-5; no firm D call. CDR1 and CDR2 from the germline V gene are MNHEY and SVGAGI. Trimming removed 0 bases from V and 0 bases from J, with 5 bases in between. The CDR3 has 14 residues. The chain's CDR3 is CASSYSSDQETQYF. CDR3 nucleotides: TGTGCCAGCAGTTACTCATCCGACCAAGAGACCCAGTACTTC.

This rearrangement joins TRBV12-3 or TRBV12-4 to TRBJ2-2; the D gene is possibly TRBD2 (5 bases). This CDR3 region has 15 residues. Between the trimmed V and J ends, which lost 6 bases and 5 bases, there was a span of 16 bases. The CDR3 spells CASSSLGSETGELFF. The CDR3 nucleotides read TGTGCCAGCAGCTCACTAGGGTCGGAGACCGGGGAGCTGTTTTTT.

This clonotype was seen a few times. The rearrangement links TRBV3-1 to TRBJ1-1, with D unclear. Germline loops: CDR1 LGHDT, CDR2 YNNKEL (reference sequence). This CDR3 is built from 13 residues. Trimming removed 5 bases from V and 1 base from J, with 8 bases in between. The CDR3 coding sequence is TGTGCCAGCAGCTCCGAGAGGAACACTGAAGCTTTCTTT. Translated, it gives CASSSERNTEAFF. The full variable domain, rest sourced from reference TRBV3-1 and TRBJ1-1, is DTAVSQTPKYLVTQMGNDKSIKCEQNLGHDTMYWYKQDSKKFLKIMFSYNNKELIINETVPNRFSPKSPDKAHLNLHINSLELGDSAVYFCASSSERNTEAFFGQGTRLTVV.

The table lists this clonotype with many counts. The chain links TRBV6-1 to TRBJ1-2; 9 bases agree with TRBD1. V dropped 0 bases and J dropped 8; count of bases not matched to a gene: 7. The germline gives CDR1 MNHNS, CDR2 SASEGT. This CDR3 is 15 amino acids long. CDR3 protein: CASSEADRGHEGYTF. The CDR3 coding sequence is TGTGCCAGCAGTGAAGCGGACAGGGGCCATGAGGGCTACACCTTC.